These 11 T cell receptor beta chains originate from one sample sequenced in a study of shared T cell receptors in the human thymus. Profiling relied on immunoSEQ multiplex PCR, and the TCRdb table lists in-frame clones only, not all of them. The data contain some 760,000 clones, 70% to 90% of them singletons. Another study also made use of these data, one on human thymus T cells.

The sequenced material came from thymocytes. These TCRs come from a girl under three years old with a congenital heart defect.

The V gene is TRBV5-4, the J gene TRBJ2-3; TRBD2 aligns across 8 bases. The V gene end was trimmed by 0 bases and the J gene end by 3 bases; junction bases not matched to a gene: 9. Germline V gene sequence: CDR1 SGHNT, CDR2 YYREEE (reference sequence). The CDR3 sequence is 17 residues long. The CDR3: CASSLGLAILATDTQYF. The DNA of the CDR3 is TGTGCCAGCAGCTTGGGACTAGCGATCCTAGCTACAGATACGCAGTATTTT.

The chain employs TRBV5-4 and TRBJ2-2, with D perhaps matching TRBD2 (5 bases). Trimming stripped 2 bases from V and 4 bases from J, with 27 bases between. CDR1 is SGHNT, CDR2 YYREEE, per germline (reference sequence). The CDR3 runs to 20 residues. The CDR3 loop is CASSFRRARTAPRGTGELFF. For the CDR3, the DNA is TGTGCCAGCAGCTTTAGGCGGGCCCGGACGGCCCCGAGAGGCACCGGGGAGCTGTTTTTT.

This rearrangement joins TRBV12-5 to TRBJ1-1; 10 bases are a match to TRBD1. The CDR3 covers 17 residues. The V gene end was trimmed by 3 bases and the J gene end by 6 bases; junction bases not matched to a gene: 13. CDR1 LGHNT and CDR2 FRNRAP come from the germline V gene. CDR3 coding DNA: TGTGCTAGTGGTTTCGGGGACAGGGGTGGCAATACCCCTGAAGCTTTCTTT. Translating it yields CASGFGDRGGNTPEAFF.

V usage is TRBV13 and J usage is TRBJ1-5, with D maybe TRBD1 (5 bases). Germline CDR1 and CDR2: PRHDT and FYEKMQ (reference sequence). The germline V and J ends were trimmed by 5 bases and 3 bases, with 11 bases remaining between them. This CDR3 has 14 residues. DNA for the CDR3: TGTGCCAGCAGCATGGGCAGGGACAATCAGCCCCAGCATTTT. This codes for CASSMGRDNQPQHF.

In this sample, this clone turned up a few times. This chain connects TRBV5-4 to TRBJ2-4; 9 nucleotides agree with TRBD2. Looked up from germline, CDR1 is SGHNT and CDR2 is YYREEE (reference sequence). This CDR3 contains 16 residues. V lost 3 bases, J lost 8 bases, and 12 bases stayed unmatched. CDR3 DNA: TGTGCCAGCAGCTCCTTTGTGGGCGGGGGGGTTGACATTCAGTACTTC. Protein product: CASSSFVGGGVDIQYF. Using reference TRBV5-4 and TRBJ2-4 for the parts outside the CDR3, the full variable domain is ETGVTQSPTHLIKTRGQQVTLRCSSQSGHNTVSWYQQALGQGPQFIFQYYREEENGRGNFPPRFSGLQFPNYSSELNVNALELDDSALYLCASSSFVGGGVDIQYFGAGTRLSVL.

The chain joins TRBV9 to TRBJ2-3; D may be TRBD2 (7 bases). With 5 bases removed from V and 0 bases from J, the gap between germline ends came to 16 bases. The CDR3 is 16 amino acids. The germline CDR1 and CDR2 sequences are SGDLS and YYNGEE. The CDR3 protein is CASSRNGRGSTDTQYF. In DNA, the CDR3 is TGTGCCAGCAGTCGAAATGGGAGGGGGAGCACAGATACGCAGTATTTT.

The rearrangement joins TRBV11-2 to TRBJ2-1, with 7 bases matching TRBD1. V was pared by 0 bases and J by 2 bases, with 4 bases of the junction left unmatched. CDR3 length: 16 amino acids. From germline, CDR1 is SGHAT and CDR2 FQNNGV. CDR3 loop: CASSLDRQGTYNEQFF. The CDR3 nucleotides are TGTGCCAGCAGCTTAGACCGACAGGGAACCTACAATGAGCAGTTCTTC.

This clone is a singleton in its sample. The rearrangement uses TRBV6-5 and TRBJ1-2; TRBD1 matches 7 bases. Germline V CDR1 and CDR2: MNHEY, SVGAGI. Losses at the gene ends were 5 bases for V and 5 bases for J; bases not matched to a gene: 11. The CDR3 consists of 15 residues. In nucleotides, the CDR3 is TGTGCCAGCAGTCGACTTCCGGGACAGATTTATGGCTACACCTTC. Amino acid sequence: CASSRLPGQIYGYTF.

The J gene is TRBJ1-1, the V gene TRBV7-9; no clear D. Germline assignment: CDR1 SEHNR and CDR2 FQNEAQ (reference sequence). The germline V and J ends were trimmed by 1 base and 6 bases, with 15 bases remaining between them. CDR3 length: 15 amino acids. CDR3 in amino acids: CASSLVRAWRSEAFF. In DNA form, the CDR3 reads TGTGCCAGCAGCTTAGTCCGGGCCTGGAGGTCTGAAGCTTTCTTT. Together with reference TRBV7-9 and TRBJ1-1, the CDR3 gives the full variable domain: DTGVSQNPRHKITKRGQNVTFRCDPISEHNRLYWYRQTLGQGPEFLTYFQNEAQLEKSRLLSDRFSAERPKGSFSTLEIQRTEQGDSAMYLCASSLVRAWRSEAFFGQGTRLTVV.

Details on this clone: The sample carries other DNA sequences with the same CDR3. The CDR3 DNA reads TGTGCCAGCAGCTTGACAGATGGCTACACCTTC. Translation: CASSLTDGYTF. The J gene is TRBJ1-2, the V gene TRBV7-9; D might be TRBD1 (5 bases). The germline gives CDR1 SEHNR, CDR2 FQNEAQ (reference sequence). The CDR3 sequence is 11 residues long. V was shortened by 3 bases and J by 6 bases, with 5 bases between the two germline ends. Supplemented by reference TRBV7-9 and TRBJ1-2, the full variable domain reads DTGVSQNPRHKITKRGQNVTFRCDPISEHNRLYWYRQTLGQGPEFLTYFQNEAQLEKSRLLSDRFSAERPKGSFSTLEIQRTEQGDSAMYLCASSLTDGYTFGSGTRLTVV.

V and J are TRBV25-1 and TRBJ2-1; no firm D call. The germline V gene has CDR1 MGHDK and CDR2 SYGVNS. V was shortened by 0 bases and J by 6 bases, with 12 bases between the two germline ends. This CDR3 is 15 amino acids long. The CDR3 DNA is TGTGCCAGCAGTGAATACGTAACGGTATCCAATGAGCAGTTCTTC. This codes for CASSEYVTVSNEQFF.